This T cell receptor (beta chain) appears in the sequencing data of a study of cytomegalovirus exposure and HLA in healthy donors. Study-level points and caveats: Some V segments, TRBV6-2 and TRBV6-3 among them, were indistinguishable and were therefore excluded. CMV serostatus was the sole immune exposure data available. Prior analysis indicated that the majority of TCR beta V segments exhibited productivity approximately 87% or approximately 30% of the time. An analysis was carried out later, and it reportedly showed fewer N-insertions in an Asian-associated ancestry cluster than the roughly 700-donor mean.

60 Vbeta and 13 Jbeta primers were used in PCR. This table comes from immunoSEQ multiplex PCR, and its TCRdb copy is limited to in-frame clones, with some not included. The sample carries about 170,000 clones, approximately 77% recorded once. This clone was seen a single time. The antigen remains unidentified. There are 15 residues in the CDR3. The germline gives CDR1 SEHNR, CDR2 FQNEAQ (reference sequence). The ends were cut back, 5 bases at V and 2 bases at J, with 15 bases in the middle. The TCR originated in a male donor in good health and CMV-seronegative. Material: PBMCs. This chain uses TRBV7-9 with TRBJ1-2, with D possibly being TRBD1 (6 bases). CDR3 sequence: CASSPRDKVNYGYTF. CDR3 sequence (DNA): TGTGCCAGCAGCCCTCGGGACAAAGTCAACTATGGCTACACCTTC.